These T cell receptor beta chains were read from a single sample in a study of control samples from healthy donors and cancer patients. The data were produced by immunoSEQ multiplex PCR, yet TCRdb's version contains in-frame clones alone and is incomplete. The table includes roughly 70,000 clones, 84% detected once. The source material was blood. These TCRs come from a man aged 50 to 60 in good health. Each CDR3 is given with its conserved first and last residue. D genes are given only for firm matches. A clone size is listed for some rows: how often the clone was seen (once, few, many), or a class if it is expanded.

-,14,TRBJ1-1,TRBV5-4,-,TGTGCCAGCACCCTCAGGGGAGGGAACACTGAAGCTTTCTTT,CASTLRGGNTEAFF
once,14,TRBJ1-2,TRBV5-4,TRBD1,TGTGCCAGCAGCTTGGAGGGGGCAGGATGGGGCTACACCTTC,CASSLEGAGWGYTF
-,19,TRBJ2-2,TRBV21-1,-,TGTGCCAGCAGCAATTTATCCGGGACTTTCATCCCCTCCACCGGGGAGCTGTTTTTT,CASSNLSGTFIPSTGELFF
-,13,TRBJ1-5,TRBV12-3/TRBV12-4,-,TGTGCCAGCAGTCTTAGGGGCGATCAGCCCCAGCATTTT,CASSLRGDQPQHF
-,15,TRBJ2-7,TRBV4-3,TRBD2,TGCGCCAGCAGCCGTTGGGTGGGGAGGGTGAGCGAGCAGTACTTC,CASSRWVGRVSEQYF
few,12,TRBJ2-3,TRBV7-2,-,TGTGCCAGCAGCCCAAGCACAGATACGCAGTATTTT,CASSPSTDTQYF
-,14,TRBJ2-5,TRBV7-2,TRBD2,TGTGCCAGCAGCTTAGGGTACGGGAGGGAGACCCAGTACTTC,CASSLGYGRETQYF
-,17,TRBJ1-2,TRBV24-1,TRBD1,TGTGCCACCAGTGACCCCAGCCCACGACAGGGGCAGGATGGCTACACCTTC,CATSDPSPRQGQDGYTF
-,14,TRBJ2-5,TRBV7-9,-,TGTGCCAGCAGCTTTGGGGGCAGGACGGAGACCCAGTACTTC,CASSFGGRTETQYF
-,15,TRBJ2-7,TRBV9,-,TGTGCCAGCAGCGTCGGGACCGATATCTCCTACGAGCAGTACTTC,CASSVGTDISYEQYF
-,16,TRBJ1-1,TRBV9,TRBD1,TGTGCCAGCAGCGTAGCACAGGGGGCCGAGAACACTGAAGCTTTCTTT,CASSVAQGAENTEAFF
once,12,TRBJ1-1,TRBV13,-,TGTGCCAGCAGCTTAGATGGGCAGGAAGCTTTCTTT,CASSLDGQEAFF
-,14,TRBJ2-3,TRBV6-6,TRBD2,TGTGCCAGCTGGAGGCTAGCGGGAGCCGATACGCAGTATTTT,CASWRLAGADTQYF
few,16,TRBJ1-3,TRBV7-3,-,TGTGCCAGCAGCTTTACTCCGGGCCACTCTGGAAACACCATATATTTT,CASSFTPGHSGNTIYF
once,14,TRBJ2-1,TRBV29-1,TRBD2,TGCAGCGTTGATTTTATTCGGGGGGGGAATGAGCAGTTCTTC,CSVDFIRGGNEQFF
-,14,TRBJ2-5,TRBV5-1,TRBD1,TGCGCCAGCAGCTTGACAGGGGGCAGAGAGACCCAGTACTTC,CASSLTGGRETQYF
-,15,TRBJ1-4,TRBV4-3,-,TGCGCCAGCAGCAGGCCAGGGTGGAAAGAGGAAAAACTGTTTTTT,CASSRPGWKEEKLFF
-,16,TRBJ2-1,TRBV28,TRBD2,TGTGCCAGCAGTTCTACGGGGGGGCCGATAAAAAATGAGCAGTTCTTC,CASSSTGGPIKNEQFF
-,13,TRBJ2-5,TRBV6-5,-,TGTGCCAGCAGTACAGGGCTCCAAGAGACCCAGTACTTC,CASSTGLQETQYF
-,15,TRBJ1-2,TRBV7-6,-,TGTGCCAGCAGCTCCCCCGGTGGAGGAAACTATGGCTACACCTTC,CASSSPGGGNYGYTF
-,13,TRBJ2-3,TRBV9,-,TGTGCCAGCAGCGTATCGAACGGGGCGTTTCAGTATTTT,CASSVSNGAFQYF
-,15,TRBJ2-3,TRBV25-1,TRBD2,TGTGCCAGCAGTGCGCTAGCGGGAAATACAGATACGCAGTATTTT,CASSALAGNTDTQYF
few,14,TRBJ2-7,TRBV7-2,TRBD1,TGTGCCAGCAGCTCACGACAGGGATCCTACGAGCAGTACTTC,CASSSRQGSYEQYF
once,15,TRBJ1-1,TRBV5-6,-,TGTGCCAGCAGCCCCGGGGGCCAAGGAGGCACTGAAGCTTTCTTT,CASSPGGQGGTEAFF
-,16,TRBJ1-1,TRBV7-9,-,TGTGCCAGCAGCTTCCCGGACCGAACCTTGAACACTGAAGCTTTCTTT,CASSFPDRTLNTEAFF
-,12,TRBJ2-6,TRBV19,-,TGTGCCAGTAGTCCACAGGACACCCGTCTGACTTTC,CASSPQDTRLTF
-,13,TRBJ2-7,TRBV10-2,TRBD2,TGCGCCAGCAGTGCGGGACTAGCCTACGAGCAGTACTTC,CASSAGLAYEQYF
-,15,TRBJ1-5,TRBV6-5,-,TGTGCCAGCAGTTACTCGGGAAGCGGGGGCCAGCCCCAGCATTTT,CASSYSGSGGQPQHF
-,15,TRBJ2-3,TRBV9,TRBD2,TGTGCCAGCAGCTTAGGGGGACTAGCTCCAGATACGCAGTATTTT,CASSLGGLAPDTQYF
-,15,TRBJ2-1,TRBV4-3,-,TGCGCCAGCAGCCCGACTTATAGCTCCTACAATGAGCAGTTCTTC,CASSPTYSSYNEQFF
-,16,TRBJ2-2,TRBV4-1,-,TGCGCCAGCAGGATCCGCAGGGATCTGGGGACCGGGGAGCTGTTTTTT,CASRIRRDLGTGELFF
-,12,TRBJ1-1,TRBV29-1,-,TGCAGCGTTTGGTCCAGGAACACTGAAGCTTTCTTT,CSVWSRNTEAFF
-,14,TRBJ1-2,TRBV30,TRBD1,TGTGCCTGGGCCCCGGACAGGGGCGACTATGGCTACACCTTC,CAWAPDRGDYGYTF
-,15,TRBJ2-7,TRBV24-1,TRBD1,TGTGCCACCAGTGCCCAGACAGGGGGTTACGACGAGCAGTACTTC,CATSAQTGGYDEQYF
-,15,TRBJ1-1,TRBV7-6,-,TGTGCCAGCAGCTCCCTCAGGGGTTACAACACTGAAGCTTTCTTT,CASSSLRGYNTEAFF
-,12,TRBJ1-2,TRBV9,-,TGTGCCAGCAGCGTAGTCGGGGGCGGCTACACCTTC,CASSVVGGGYTF
once,15,TRBJ1-1,TRBV6-5,-,TGTGCCAGCAGCCCATCCATTCCACTGAACACTGAAGCTTTCTTT,CASSPSIPLNTEAFF
-,17,TRBJ1-3,TRBV13,-,TGTGCCAGCAGCTCAGAGACGGGGAGGGGCTCTGGAAACACCATATATTTT,CASSSETGRGSGNTIYF
-,13,TRBJ2-2,TRBV4-3,-,TGCGCCAGCAGCCAAGAGGACACCGGGGAGCTGTTTTTT,CASSQEDTGELFF
-,14,TRBJ2-2,TRBV5-6,-,TGTGCCAGCAGCTTGGAGTCGGGGATCGGGGAGCTGTTTTTT,CASSLESGIGELFF
-,14,TRBJ2-5,TRBV12-5,-,TGTGCTAGTGCCCGCTCCGCGGTCCAAGAGACCCAGTACTTC,CASARSAVQETQYF
once,12,TRBJ1-6,TRBV9,TRBD1,TGTGCCAGCCAGGGGGCCTATTCACCCCTCCACTTT,CASQGAYSPLHF
-,15,TRBJ2-7,TRBV5-1,-,TGCGCCAGCAGCAAGGACAGTGGGGCTCCCTACGAGCAGTACTTC,CASSKDSGAPYEQYF
-,16,TRBJ2-1,TRBV10-3,TRBD1,TGTGCCATCAGTGAGTCTACAGGGGGCGCTTCCAATGAGCAGTTCTTC,CAISESTGGASNEQFF
-,15,TRBJ2-2,TRBV7-2,TRBD2,TGTGCCAGCAGCACGACTAGCGGGGGGGTCGGGGAGCTGTTTTTT,CASSTTSGGVGELFF
-,14,TRBJ1-2,TRBV24-1,-,TGTGCCACCAGTGATTTGGGGGAGAACTATGGCTACACCTTC,CATSDLGENYGYTF
once,15,TRBJ1-1,TRBV7-9,-,TGTGCCAGTAGAGATACGGGACAAAAGAACACTGAAGCTTTCTTT,CASRDTGQKNTEAFF
once,13,TRBJ1-3,TRBV4-3,-,TGCGCCAGCAGCCAAGAATACGGAAACACCATATATTTT,CASSQEYGNTIYF
-,14,TRBJ2-3,TRBV28,-,TGTGCCAGCAGTTTGGGATTGGCCACAGATACGCAGTATTTT,CASSLGLATDTQYF
few,14,TRBJ1-5,TRBV19,TRBD1,TGTGCCAGTAGTAGACAGGGACTGTCTCAGCCCCAGCATTTT,CASSRQGLSQPQHF
-,16,TRBJ2-2,TRBV7-3,TRBD2,TGTGCCAGCAGCTTAATCGGCGGGAGTAGCACCGGGGAGCTGTTTTTT,CASSLIGGSSTGELFF
few,12,TRBJ2-7,TRBV7-2,-,TGTGCCAGCAGCAAAGACCTTAAAGAGCAGTACTTC,CASSKDLKEQYF
once,13,TRBJ1-6,TRBV5-6,-,TGCGCCAGCAGCTTGGATAACGAATCACCCCTCCACTTT,CASSLDNESPLHF
-,14,TRBJ1-5,TRBV9,-,TGTGCCAGCAGCGCACAGGGTTTCAATCAGCCCCAGCATTTT,CASSAQGFNQPQHF
-,14,TRBJ2-5,TRBV6-2/TRBV6-3,TRBD1,TGTGCCAGCAGTCCGACAGGGGAGCAAGAGACCCAGTACTTC,CASSPTGEQETQYF
-,14,TRBJ1-6,TRBV19,-,TGTGCCAGTAGTACACCTTGGCGAAGTTCACCCCTCCACTTT,CASSTPWRSSPLHF
-,17,TRBJ1-5,TRBV27,-,TGTGCCAGCAGTTCTGGACGACACCGTGACAGCAATCAGCCCCAGCATTTT,CASSSGRHRDSNQPQHF
-,14,TRBJ2-3,TRBV7-2,TRBD2,TGTGCCAGCAGCTTCGGACTAGTGGGAGATACGCAGTATTTT,CASSFGLVGDTQYF
-,14,TRBJ1-2,TRBV6-4,TRBD1,TGTGCCAGCAAGAGAGACAGGGGGGACTATGGCTACACCTTC,CASKRDRGDYGYTF
-,11,TRBJ1-1,TRBV28,-,TGTGCCAGCAGGAGGGAAACTGAAGCTTTCTTT,CASRRETEAFF